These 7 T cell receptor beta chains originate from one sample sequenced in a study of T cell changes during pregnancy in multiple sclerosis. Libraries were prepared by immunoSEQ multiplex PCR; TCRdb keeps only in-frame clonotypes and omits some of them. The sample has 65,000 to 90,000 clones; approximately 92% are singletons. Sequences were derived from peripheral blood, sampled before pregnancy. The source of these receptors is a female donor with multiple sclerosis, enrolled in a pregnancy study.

The DNA for the CDR3 is TGTGCCAGCAGCTTATTTGACTCGAATACGCAGTATTTT. This encodes CASSLFDSNTQYF. The chain recombines TRBV7-3 with TRBJ2-3; D gene ambiguous. V was shortened by 2 bases and J by 7 bases, with 10 bases between the two germline ends. The CDR3 runs 13 residues. In germline, CDR1 is SGHTA, CDR2 FQGTGA. The full variable domain, rest sourced from reference TRBV7-3 and TRBJ2-3, is GAGVSQTPSNKVTEKGKYVELRCDPISGHTALYWYRQSLGQGPEFLIYFQGTGAADDSGLPNDRFFAVRPEGSVSTLKIQRTERGDSAVYLCASSLFDSNTQYFGPGTRLTVL.

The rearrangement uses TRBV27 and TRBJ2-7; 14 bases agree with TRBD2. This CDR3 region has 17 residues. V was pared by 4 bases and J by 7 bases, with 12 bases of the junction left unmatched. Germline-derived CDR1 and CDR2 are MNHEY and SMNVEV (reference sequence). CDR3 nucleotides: TGTGCCAGCAGTTCTCCGGGACTAGCGGGAGCGCTCGGGGAGCAGTACTTC. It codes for CASSSPGLAGALGEQYF.

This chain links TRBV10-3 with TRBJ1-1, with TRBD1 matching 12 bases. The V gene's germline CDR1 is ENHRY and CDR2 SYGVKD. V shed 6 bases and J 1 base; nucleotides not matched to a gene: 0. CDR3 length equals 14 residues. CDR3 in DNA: TGTGCCATCAGGGGACAGGGGGCGAACACTGAAGCTTTCTTT. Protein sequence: CAIRGQGANTEAFF.

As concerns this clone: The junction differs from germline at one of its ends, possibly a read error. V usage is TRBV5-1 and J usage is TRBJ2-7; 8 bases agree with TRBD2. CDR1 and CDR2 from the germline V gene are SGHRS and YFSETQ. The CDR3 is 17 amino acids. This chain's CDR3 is CASSLGAVTSGPYERYF. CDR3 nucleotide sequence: TGCGCCAGCAGCTTGGGGGCGGTCACTAGCGGCCCCTACGAGCGGTACTTC.

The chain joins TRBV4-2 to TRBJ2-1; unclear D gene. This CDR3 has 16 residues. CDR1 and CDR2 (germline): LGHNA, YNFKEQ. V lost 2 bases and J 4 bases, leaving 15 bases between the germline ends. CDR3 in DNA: TGTGCCAGCAGCCAATTTCTACTAACACAATACAATGAGCAGTTCTTC. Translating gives CASSQFLLTQYNEQFF.

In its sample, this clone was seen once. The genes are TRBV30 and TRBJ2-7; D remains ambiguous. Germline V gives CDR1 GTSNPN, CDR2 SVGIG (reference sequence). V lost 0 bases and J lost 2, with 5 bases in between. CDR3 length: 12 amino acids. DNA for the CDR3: TGTGCCTGGAGTGTCACTGCCTACGAGCAGTACTTC. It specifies CAWSVTAYEQYF.

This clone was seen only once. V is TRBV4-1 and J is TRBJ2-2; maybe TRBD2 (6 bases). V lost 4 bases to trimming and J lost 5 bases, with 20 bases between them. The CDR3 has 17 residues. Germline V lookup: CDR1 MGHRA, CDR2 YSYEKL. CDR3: CASSPLPQEAGTGELFF. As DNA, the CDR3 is TGCGCCAGCAGCCCTCTACCACAGGAGGCGGGGACCGGGGAGCTGTTTTTT.